Sequencing of this TCR beta chain was carried out in a study of response to subunit inactivated influenza vaccine. Study-wide results and caveats: The authors suggested that few new T cells are recruited per seasonal influenza vaccination.

The length of the CDR3 is 12 residues. Germline-derived CDR1 and CDR2 are DFQATT and SNEGSKA (reference sequence). The V end was cut by 3 bases, the J end by 0 bases, with 5 bases between. In TCRdb, the RT-PCR reads were re-called with MiXCR into one record per CDR3 protein. This repertoire shows 750,000 to 850,000 distinct CDR3 sequences, about a fifth found once; its top ten account for roughly 11%. Turning to this clonotype: Its antigen remains unknown.

The specimen comprised PBMCs from blood, sampled roughly 5 days after vaccination. This TCR was sampled from a man aged 45-60 years who received an inactivated influenza vaccine. The chain is built from TRBV20-1 and TRBJ1-2; D gene unclear. CDR3 sequence reads: CSARDANYGYTF. For the CDR3, the DNA is TGCAGTGCTAGGGACGCTAACTATGGCTACACCTTC.